This T cell receptor beta chain was profiled in a study of T cell responses to AZD1222 COVID-19 vaccine. Sequencing used immunoSEQ multiplex PCR; TCRdb keeps in-frame clones, though not all of them. The table has 100,000 to 150,000 clones, 88% seen once. Overall study results and limits: Scientists sampled the repertoires only once the peak T cell response had passed. Donors were chiefly white British, with a greater number of females, and clonal diversity was perhaps underestimated.

Points on this clone: Antigen: not known.

Sequencing used peripheral blood, obtained 28 days after the second AZD1222 dose. The clonotype comes from an adult who received the AZD1222 COVID-19 vaccine.

CDR3 in amino acids: CASSQGPTGVQEKLFF. The CDR3 coding sequence is TGCGCCAGCAGCCAAGGCCCGACAGGGGTTCAGGAAAAACTGTTTTTT. The genes are TRBV4-1 and TRBJ1-4; TRBD1 aligns across 8 bases. This CDR3 has 16 amino acids. The V and J ends lost 1 base and 8 bases, in that order; junction bases with no gene match: 9. Germline assignment: CDR1 MGHRA and CDR2 YSYEKL.